This TCR beta chain is from a study of early T cells in non-severe SARS-CoV-2 infection. Whole-study context: Chains from this unsorted whole-blood bulk RNA could not be paired.

Per the germline V gene, CDR1 is MNHEY and CDR2 is SMNVEV (reference sequence). V lost 1 base, J lost 0 bases, and 6 bases lay in between. The CDR3 is 15 amino acids. Individual cDNA molecules were tagged with unique molecular identifiers. TCRdb used MiXCR to reprocess the 5' RACE reads, holding one entry per CDR3 protein. The repertoire has around 66,000 distinct CDR3 sequences, around 6.5% of them found once; the top ten carry 3.4%. This clonotype was seen more than once but under ten times. Material: whole blood, obtained at baseline. This chain connects TRBV27 to TRBJ1-4, with no clear D. This clonotype was obtained from an adult who was a healthcare worker with PCR-confirmed SARS-CoV-2 infection or an uninfected control (not recorded which). The CDR3 loop reads CASSLWGTTNEKLFF. The CDR3 bases are TGTGCCAGCAGTTTATGGGGAACAACTAATGAAAAACTGTTTTTT. Full variable domain (outside the CDR3, taken from reference TRBV27 and TRBJ1-4): EAQVTQNPRYLITVTGKKLTVTCSQNMNHEYMSWYRQDPGLGLRQIYYSMNVEVTDKGDVPEGYKVSRKEKRNFPLILESPSPNQTSLYFCASSLWGTTNEKLFFGSGTQLSVL.